One sample yielded the 23 T cell receptor beta chains listed below, sequenced in a study of T-cell reconstitution after alpha-beta-depleted transplantation in children. The TCRbeta library incorporated unique molecular identifiers. TCRdb re-called the PCR reads with MiXCR, one entry per CDR3 protein. The top ten hold roughly two fifths of the sample, which has more than 200,000 distinct CDR3 sequences, approximately 17% seen once. Specimen: PBMCs, mostly from graft donor cells, collected 360 days after TCRalphabeta/CD19-depleted stem cell transplant. The source is a male patient under 10 years old who had a stem cell transplant for acute lymphoblastic leukemia, so the T cells may come from the graft donor.

The chain uses TRBV10-3 and TRBJ2-3; 7 bases are shared with TRBD2. The germline gives CDR1 ENHRY, CDR2 SYGVKD. This CDR3 region has 17 residues. Trimming removed 4 bases from V and 4 bases from J; junction bases left unmatched: 14. CDR3: CAISGQGLAGAPDTQYF. The CDR3 DNA reads as TGTGCCATCAGTGGGCAAGGCCTGGCGGGAGCCCCAGATACGCAGTATTTT.

The chain combines TRBV11-2 with TRBJ2-7; D is possibly TRBD2 (6 bases). CDR1 and CDR2 (germline): SGHAT, FQNNGV. The CDR3 runs 19 residues. Trimming shortened V by 2 bases and J by 5 bases, and 28 bases separated the two germline ends. CDR3 region: CASSLLPNFGGRGLHEQYF. CDR3 nucleotide sequence: TGTGCCAGCAGCTTATTGCCCAATTTCGGGGGAAGAGGGCTGCACGAGCAGTACTTC.

There are a few counts of this clonotype. The chain is built from TRBV5-1 and TRBJ2-2; TRBD1 agrees at 8 bases. Germline V gene sequence: CDR1 SGHRS, CDR2 YFSETQ. J gave up 5 bases and V 3 bases, and 6 bases lay outside the gene matches. CDR3 length: 15 residues. The CDR3 DNA sequence: TGCGCCAGCAGCTCCCTACAGGGGGAAACCGGGGAGCTGTTTTTT. It specifies CASSSLQGETGELFF.

The gene calls are TRBV27 and TRBJ1-3; TRBD1 matches at 9 bases. Unmatched junction bases numbered 5, after V lost 5 bases and J lost 0 bases. The CDR3 contains 16 residues. CDR1 and CDR2 (germline): MNHEY, SMNVEV (reference sequence). CDR3 loop: CASSPTGGLSGNTIYF. The CDR3 DNA sequence: TGTGCCAGCAGTCCAACAGGGGGCCTCTCTGGAAACACCATATATTTT.

The chain joins TRBV6-5 to TRBJ2-3; TRBD2 agrees at 13 bases. J was trimmed by 1 base and V by 4 bases; bases with no gene match: 5. This CDR3 is built from 17 residues. Germline V gene lookup returns CDR1 MNHEY and CDR2 SVGAGI. CDR3 loop: CASSCRGLAGCTDTQYF. The CDR3 coding sequence is TGTGCCAGCAGTTGTCGGGGACTAGCGGGGTGCACAGATACGCAGTATTTT.

In its sample, this clonotype was seen a few times. V usage is TRBV7-8 and J usage is TRBJ2-1, with 9 bases aligning to TRBD1. CDR3 length: 14 residues. Germline lookup yields CDR1 SGHVS and CDR2 FQNEAQ. Trimming removed 5 bases from V and 6 bases from J; junction bases left unmatched: 5. The CDR3: CASSQPGQGNEQFF. The CDR3 bases are TGTGCCAGCAGCCAGCCGGGACAGGGCAATGAGCAGTTCTTC. The whole variable domain, filled in from reference TRBV7-8 and TRBJ2-1, reads GAGVSQSPRYKVAKRGQDVALRCDPISGHVSLFWYQQALGQGPEFLTYFQNEAQLDKSGLPSDRFFAERPEGSVSTLKIQRTQQEDSAVYLCASSQPGQGNEQFFGPGTRLTVL.

This clonotype was recorded only once. The chain combines TRBV7-9 with TRBJ2-7, with 7 bases matching TRBD1. The CDR3 totals 16 residues. V gave up 4 bases and J gave up 4 bases; unmatched junction bases: 13. Germline V CDR1 and CDR2: SEHNR, FQNEAQ (reference sequence). This CDR3 is CASSSNRDSQFYEQYF. The CDR3 nucleotides read TGTGCCAGCAGCTCCAACCGGGACAGCCAATTTTACGAGCAGTACTTC.

This clonotype has just a few counts. V and J are TRBV12-3 or TRBV12-4 and TRBJ1-6, with 7 bases identical to TRBD1. J was trimmed by 9 bases and V by 3 bases; bases with no gene match: 5. This CDR3 has 14 residues. The CDR3 loop reads CASSFETGTSPLHF. CDR3 nucleotides: TGTGCCAGCAGTTTCGAGACAGGGACTTCACCCCTCCACTTT.

This chain joins TRBV19 and TRBJ1-2, with D unclear. V lost 7 bases to trimming and J lost 2 bases, with 11 bases between them. Germline V CDR1 and CDR2: LNHDA, SQIVND (reference sequence). The CDR3 consists of 13 residues. The CDR3 nucleotides read TGTGCCAGTAAGGGAGGAGCGAACTATGGCTACACCTTC. This codes for CASKGGANYGYTF.

There are a few counts of this clonotype. The genes are TRBV12-3 or TRBV12-4 and TRBJ2-1; 9 bases align to TRBD2. The CDR3 has 15 amino acids. V lost 5 bases, J lost 7 bases, and 9 bases stayed unmatched. The CDR3: CASSHSGGGGNEQFF. The CDR3 region has the DNA TGTGCCAGCAGTCATAGCGGGGGCGGGGGGAATGAGCAGTTCTTC.

This clonotype was seen only a few times. V usage is TRBV27 and J usage is TRBJ2-7; the D gene is possibly TRBD2 (6 bases). The germline V gene has CDR1 MNHEY and CDR2 SMNVEV (reference sequence). This CDR3 is built from 15 residues. V lost 5 bases, J lost 4 bases, and 18 bases lay in between. CDR3: CASSPRPGLNYEQYF. The CDR3 nucleotides read TGTGCCAGCAGTCCAAGACCGGGACTGAATTACGAGCAGTACTTC.

This clonotype was observed a few times. The junction differs from germline at one of its ends, possibly a read error. The chain couples TRBV24-1 to TRBJ2-3; D possibly uses TRBD1 or TRBD2 (6 bases each). The CDR3 covers 16 residues. The germline CDR1 and CDR2 sequences are KGHDR and SFDVKD. The CDR3 DNA is TGTGCCACCAGTGACCAAAGTACGTTTCACGGGGGCCCTCTGAATTTT. Its translation is CATSDQSTFHGGPLNF.

The chain employs TRBV7-8 and TRBJ2-3, with TRBD2 matching 13 bases. Germline V CDR1 and CDR2: SGHVS, FQNEAQ. Losses at the gene ends were 6 bases for V and 0 bases for J; bases not matched to a gene: 6. This CDR3 comprises 17 residues. The CDR3 DNA is TGTGCCAGCAGTTGGACTAGCGGGGGCCTGAGCACAGATACGCAGTATTTT. As protein: CASSWTSGGLSTDTQYF.

The chain employs TRBV5-5 and TRBJ1-5; D gene ambiguous. Trimming pared 4 bases from V and 0 bases from J, leaving 11 bases between. The CDR3 totals 15 residues. CDR1 is SGHKS and CDR2 is YYEKEE in the germline V gene (reference sequence). The CDR3 sequence is CASSPRVDSNQPQHF. The CDR3 DNA reads TGTGCCAGCAGCCCCCGGGTTGATAGCAATCAGCCCCAGCATTTT.

The chain joins TRBV7-8 to TRBJ2-5; 9 nucleotides agree with TRBD2. The CDR3 is made up of 19 amino acids. The germline CDR1 and CDR2 sequences are SGHVS and FQNEAQ. The ends lost 0 bases at V and 5 bases at J; junction bases unmatched: 16. The CDR3 DNA reads TGTGCCAGCAGCTTAGCCCGCGGAGGGGCGGGGGGGATTTGGGAGACCCAGTACTTC. Protein: CASSLARGGAGGIWETQYF.

The chain couples TRBV4-3 to TRBJ2-2; no firm D call. The CDR3 has 16 amino acids. Looked up from germline, CDR1 is LGHNA and CDR2 is YSLEER. Trimming removed 4 bases at V and 6 bases at J, with 18 bases between. The DNA for the CDR3 is TGCGCCAGCAGCCCTGGACCCGTGGTCGGCGCCGGGGAGCTGTTTTTT. It specifies CASSPGPVVGAGELFF.

In this sample, this clonotype turned up many times. The chain joins TRBV5-6 to TRBJ1-3, with 7 nucleotides matching TRBD1. With V trimmed by 1 base and J by 0 bases, 7 bases remained unmatched. The CDR3 runs to 17 residues. Germline CDR1 and CDR2: SGHDT and YYEEEE. CDR3 sequence reads: CASSLTAGGSSGNTIYF. CDR3 bases: TGTGCCAGCAGCTTGACGGCAGGGGGTTCCTCTGGAAACACCATATATTTT.

This clonotype was seen a few times. V and J are TRBV9 and TRBJ2-1; 8 positions match TRBD2. The CDR3 has 16 residues. V was pared by 1 base and J by 8 bases, with 11 bases of the junction left unmatched. CDR1 and CDR2 (germline): SGDLS, YYNGEE. The CDR3 DNA reads TGTGCCAGCAGCGTATACGGGACGGGGGGGCGCGATGAGCAGTTCTTC. Encoded protein: CASSVYGTGGRDEQFF.

The chain has TRBV12-3 or TRBV12-4 and TRBJ1-3; D remains unclear. The CDR3 is made up of 12 amino acids. With 5 bases removed from V and 3 bases from J, the gap between germline ends came to 5 bases. Here the CDR3 reads CASSIGGNTIYF. The CDR3 DNA reads TGTGCCAGCAGTATTGGTGGAAACACCATATATTTT.

The chain has TRBV30 and TRBJ2-2; the D is unclear. From germline, CDR1 is GTSNPN and CDR2 SVGIG (reference sequence). This CDR3 is built from 14 residues. V was clipped by 0 bases and J by 4 bases, with 9 bases between them. The CDR3 bases are TGTGCCTGGAGTGTAGGGCAGATCACCGGGGAGCTGTTTTTT. Amino acid sequence: CAWSVGQITGELFF.

At least ten counts were recorded for this clonotype. The chain couples TRBV4-2 to TRBJ2-1; TRBD2 aligns across 10 bases. V was pared by 0 bases and J by 7 bases, with 12 bases of the junction left unmatched. This CDR3 region has 18 residues. Germline V gene lookup returns CDR1 LGHNA and CDR2 YNFKEQ. The CDR3 loop is CASSQESLRAGGQNEQFF. The CDR3 bases are TGTGCCAGCAGCCAAGAATCCCTAAGAGCGGGGGGGCAGAATGAGCAGTTCTTC.

The genes are TRBV28 and TRBJ1-2; TRBD1 agrees at 7 bases. This CDR3 region has 12 residues. The V gene end was trimmed by 5 bases and the J gene end by 8 bases; junction bases not matched to a gene: 5. Germline V gives CDR1 MDHEN, CDR2 SYDVKM. CDR3 sequence reads: CASSTRTGGYTF. CDR3 coding DNA: TGTGCCAGCAGTACCCGGACAGGCGGCTACACCTTC.

The V call is TRBV15, the J call TRBJ2-7; a weak D match, TRBD1 (6 bases). The germline V gene has CDR1 LNHNV and CDR2 YYDKDF (reference sequence). The CDR3 spans 16 residues. Between the trimmed V and J ends, which lost 0 bases and 0 bases, there was a span of 12 bases. The CDR3, as DNA: TGTGCCACCAGCAGAGATGGGACACAGAGCTCCTACGAGCAGTACTTC. It yields the protein CATSRDGTQSSYEQYF.